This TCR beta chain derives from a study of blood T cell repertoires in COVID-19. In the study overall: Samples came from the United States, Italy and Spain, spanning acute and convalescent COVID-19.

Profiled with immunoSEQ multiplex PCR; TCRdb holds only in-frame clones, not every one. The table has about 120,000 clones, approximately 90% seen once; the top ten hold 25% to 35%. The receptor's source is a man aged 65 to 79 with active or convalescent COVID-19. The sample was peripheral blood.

The CDR3 loop is CASRIDRGQGDTIYF. In nucleotides, the CDR3 is TGTGCCAGCAGGATTGACAGGGGGCAGGGAGACACCATATATTTT. V is TRBV28 and J is TRBJ1-3; 10 bases fit TRBD1. This CDR3 spans 15 amino acids. With V trimmed by 6 bases and J by 8 bases, 10 bases remained unmatched. Germline lookup yields CDR1 MDHEN and CDR2 SYDVKM. The variable domain in full, with the rest retrieved from reference TRBV28 and TRBJ1-3, is DVKVTQSSRYLVKRTGEKVFLECVQDMDHENMFWYRQDPGLGLRLIYFSYDVKMKEKGDIPEGYSVSREKKERFSLILESASTNQTSMYLCASRIDRGQGDTIYFGEGSWLTVV.